Listed here are 26 T cell receptor beta chains from one sample, sequenced in a study of shared clonotypes between healthy human individuals. This table comes from immunoSEQ multiplex PCR, and its TCRdb copy is limited to in-frame clones, with some not included. In the table there are about 1 million clones, under 80% of which are singletons. Sequenced material: memory CD4+ T cells sorted from blood. Subset of the sample: CD45RA-negative fraction. The receptor source for this set is a man younger than 35 in good health.

Only one count was recorded for this clone. The V gene is TRBV2, the J gene TRBJ2-5; no firm D call. With 4 bases removed from V and 3 bases from J, the gap between germline ends came to 9 bases. The germline V gene encodes CDR1 SNHLY and CDR2 FYNNEI. The CDR3 runs to 13 residues. This CDR3 is CASSGGTKETQYF. As DNA, the CDR3 is TGTGCCAGCAGTGGAGGAACGAAAGAGACCCAGTACTTC. The full variable domain, in which reference TRBV2 and TRBJ2-5 provide the parts outside the CDR3, is EPEVTQTPSHQVTQMGQEVILRCVPISNHLYFYWYRQILGQKVEFLVSFYNNEISEKSEIFDDQFSVERPDGSNFTLKIRSTKLEDSAMYFCASSGGTKETQYFGPGTRLLVL.

This rearrangement joins TRBV7-2 to TRBJ1-2, with D possibly TRBD1 on 6 matching bases. Germline V CDR1 and CDR2: SGHTA, FQGNSA. The CDR3 is 14 amino acids. The germline V and J ends were trimmed by 1 base and 4 bases, with 10 bases remaining between them. The CDR3 DNA reads TGTGCCAGCAGCTTAGTAGGACAGAGCTATGGCTACACCTTC. It translates to CASSLVGQSYGYTF.

This clone was seen more than once but under ten times. The chain carries TRBV2 and TRBJ2-5; 10 nucleotides match TRBD2. Germline V gives CDR1 SNHLY, CDR2 FYNNEI. The CDR3 totals 16 residues. V was clipped by 4 bases and J by 5 bases; unmatched bases: 10. CDR3 coding DNA: TGTGCCAGCAGTGGAACGGTAGCGGGGGGAGGGGAGACCCAGTACTTC. It translates to CASSGTVAGGGETQYF.

This sequence joins TRBV14 and TRBJ1-2, with D possibly being TRBD1 (6 bases). CDR1 is SGHDN, CDR2 FVKESK, per germline. With 0 bases removed from V and 4 bases from J, the gap between germline ends came to 15 bases. This CDR3 contains 16 residues. CDR3 sequence reads: CASSQDQGWGLYGYTF. Here the CDR3 DNA reads TGTGCCAGCAGCCAAGATCAGGGGTGGGGCCTCTATGGCTACACCTTC. The entire variable domain, with the rest obtained from reference TRBV14 and TRBJ1-2, is as follows: EAGVTQFPSHSVIEKGQTVTLRCDPISGHDNLYWYRRVMGKEIKFLLHFVKESKQDESGMPNNRFLAERTGGTYSTLKVQPAELEDSGVYFCASSQDQGWGLYGYTFGSGTRLTVV.

The chain recombines TRBV5-1 with TRBJ2-3; D perhaps matches TRBD2 (6 bases). Trimming stripped 5 bases from V and 2 bases from J, with 12 bases between. CDR3 size: 14 residues. Germline V lookup: CDR1 SGHRS, CDR2 YFSETQ. The DNA for the CDR3 is TGCGCCAGCAGAATTAGCGGAGCCACAGATACGCAGTATTTT. Its protein product is CASRISGATDTQYF.

Details on this clone: Other DNA sequences within the sample encode an identical CDR3. The chain links TRBV5-1 to TRBJ2-2; 11 bases match TRBD2. Germline V gene sequence: CDR1 SGHRS, CDR2 YFSETQ. Unmatched junction bases numbered 3, after V lost 0 bases and J lost 5 bases. The CDR3 is made up of 16 amino acids. CDR3 sequence reads: CASSLAPSGGTGELFF. CDR3 coding DNA: TGCGCCAGCAGCTTGGCCCCTAGCGGGGGGACCGGGGAGCTGTTTTTT.

V and J are TRBV2 and TRBJ2-5; D tentatively reads TRBD1 or TRBD2 (6 bases each). There are 15 residues in the CDR3. V shed 6 bases and J shed 1 base, with 15 bases lying between them. Germline loops: CDR1 SNHLY, CDR2 FYNNEI. The CDR3 sequence: CASRGGLAFQETQYF. The CDR3 bases are TGTGCCAGCAGGGGGGGCCTAGCTTTCCAAGAGACCCAGTACTTC.

This clone was recorded once. This chain links TRBV4-3 with TRBJ1-2; no firm D call. The CDR3 runs to 13 residues. Germline CDR1 is LGHNA and CDR2 is YSLEER. V lost 0 bases to trimming and J lost 7 bases, with 9 bases between them. The CDR3 is CASSQESRSGYTF. The DNA for the CDR3 is TGCGCCAGCAGCCAAGAGTCACGGAGTGGCTACACCTTC.

This clone was counted once. The rearrangement links TRBV18 to TRBJ2-7; unclear D gene. The CDR3 consists of 15 residues. The V and J ends lost 2 bases and 0 bases respectively, with 11 bases between them. Germline V gene sequence: CDR1 KGHSH, CDR2 LQKENI. As DNA, the CDR3 is TGTGCCAGCTCACCAGTTCCCGGGTCCTCCTACGAGCAGTACTTC. Residues: CASSPVPGSSYEQYF.

This clone was seen a few times. V and J are TRBV10-2 and TRBJ2-1; 7 nucleotides line up with TRBD2. This CDR3 spans 12 amino acids. The ends lost 6 bases at V and 5 bases at J; junction bases unmatched: 1. CDR1 WSHSY and CDR2 SAAADI come from the germline V gene. The CDR3 DNA sequence: TGCGCCAGCAGGGGGGGGGACAATGAGCAGTTCTTC. Amino acids: CASRGGDNEQFF.

In nucleotides, the CDR3 is TGTGCCAGCAGTGTCGGACAGGGGGCTACCGGGGAGCTGTTTTTT. It specifies CASSVGQGATGELFF. The chain carries TRBV6-1 and TRBJ2-2; 11 positions agree with TRBD1. The CDR3 is 15 amino acids. V was pared by 4 bases and J by 5 bases, with 3 bases of the junction left unmatched. CDR1 and CDR2 from the germline V gene are MNHNS and SASEGT.

This clone showed up just a few times. V usage is TRBV5-1 and J usage is TRBJ1-5; D is perhaps TRBD1 (6 bases). The germline CDR1 and CDR2 sequences are SGHRS and YFSETQ. The CDR3 consists of 15 residues. V was trimmed by 6 bases and J by 4 bases, leaving 17 bases between them. Written as DNA, the CDR3 is TGCGCCAGCACTCTTGAAGGGGGGGAAAATCAGCCCCAGCATTTT. It is translated as CASTLEGGENQPQHF.

The V gene is TRBV7-2, the J gene TRBJ2-3; a weak D match, TRBD2 (5 bases). The germline CDR1 and CDR2 sequences are SGHTA and FQGNSA. Between the trimmed V and J ends, which lost 1 base and 2 bases, there was a span of 19 bases. The CDR3 consists of 18 residues. The CDR3 DNA reads as TGTGCCAGCAGCTTAGTCGGCCCATTCGGGATAATCACAGATACGCAGTATTTT. Its protein product is CASSLVGPFGIITDTQYF.

This clone occurred a few times. The V call is TRBV5-5, the J call TRBJ1-3, with TRBD1 as a possible D gene (5 bases). The CDR3 covers 16 residues. Germline V gene lookup returns CDR1 SGHKS and CDR2 YYEKEE (reference sequence). V was clipped by 0 bases and J by 0 bases, with 10 bases between them. As DNA, the CDR3 is TGTGCCAGCAGCTTGGGGGACCTCGTCTCTGGAAACACCATATATTTT. Translated, it gives CASSLGDLVSGNTIYF. Drawing the rest from reference TRBV5-5 and TRBJ1-3, the complete variable domain is DAGVTQSPTHLIKTRGQQVTLRCSPISGHKSVSWYQQVLGQGPQFIFQYYEKEERGRGNFPDRFSARQFPNYSSELNVNALLLGDSALYLCASSLGDLVSGNTIYFGEGSWLTVV.

The chain links TRBV7-3 to TRBJ2-7, with 7 bases aligning to TRBD1. CDR1 SGHTA and CDR2 FQGTGA come from the germline V gene. The CDR3 contains 13 residues. Losses at the gene ends were 5 bases for V and 6 bases for J; bases not matched to a gene: 7. For the CDR3, the DNA is TGTGCCAGCAGCAAGACAGGGCTCTCCGAGCAGTACTTC. Translating it yields CASSKTGLSEQYF.

This chain joins TRBV10-1 and TRBJ2-3, with D possibly called TRBD1 or TRBD2 (5 bases each). This CDR3 has 16 amino acids. Germline CDR1 is WNHNN and CDR2 is SYGVQD (reference sequence). The germline V and J ends were trimmed by 0 bases and 7 bases, with 17 bases remaining between them. CDR3 sequence (DNA): TGCGCCAGCAGTGAGTCGACTGGGGGACGTTTTCATACGCAGTATTTT. Encoded protein: CASSESTGGRFHTQYF.

The chain has TRBV2 and TRBJ2-7; D may be TRBD2 (5 bases). Germline V gene data show CDR1 as SNHLY and CDR2 as FYNNEI. The V end lost 6 bases, the J end lost 2 bases, and 11 bases lay between the germline ends. The CDR3 covers 13 residues. CDR3 region: CASSRGRAYEQYF. CDR3 nucleotide sequence: TGTGCCAGCAGCCGAGGGCGGGCCTACGAGCAGTACTTC.

The rearrangement joins TRBV14 to TRBJ2-3; TRBD1 agrees at 7 bases. CDR1 SGHDN and CDR2 FVKESK come from the germline V gene. After removal of 2 bases from V and 0 bases from J, the junction contained 17 bases not matched to a gene. The length of the CDR3 is 20 residues. The CDR3 loop is CASSQTGAPKTESSTDTQYF. CDR3 coding DNA: TGTGCCAGCAGCCAAACAGGGGCCCCGAAAACTGAATCTAGCACAGATACGCAGTATTTT.

The chain uses TRBV9 and TRBJ2-1; 9 bases map to TRBD2. This CDR3 contains 19 residues. The V gene end was trimmed by 0 bases and the J gene end by 0 bases; junction bases not matched to a gene: 10. CDR1 and CDR2 from the germline V gene are SGDLS and YYNGEE. CDR3 sequence (DNA): TGTGCCAGCAGCGTAGCAGTTAGCGGGGGTTTTAGCTCCTACAATGAGCAGTTCTTC. This translates into CASSVAVSGGFSSYNEQFF.

The chain has TRBV9 and TRBJ2-1, with TRBD2 matching 11 bases. CDR1 is SGDLS, CDR2 YYNGEE, per germline. V trimming: 3 bases; J trimming: 0 bases; junction bases outside the gene matches: 2. This CDR3 is built from 16 residues. The CDR3 bases are TGTGCCAGCAGCGGAACTAGCGGGAGCTCCTACAATGAGCAGTTCTTC. The encoded protein is CASSGTSGSSYNEQFF.

The CDR3 region has the DNA TGTGCCAGCAGTATGACAGGCCACGAGCAGTACTTC. Its protein product is CASSMTGHEQYF. The V call is TRBV28, the J call TRBJ2-7, with D perhaps matching TRBD1 (6 bases). V was cut by 5 bases and J by 5 bases, with 10 bases left in between. Germline V gives CDR1 MDHEN, CDR2 SYDVKM. The CDR3 runs 12 residues.

This clone was recorded a few times. The rearrangement links TRBV30 to TRBJ1-6; D unclear. The CDR3 is made up of 13 amino acids. Germline assignment: CDR1 GTSNPN and CDR2 SVGIG (reference sequence). Trimming left V 4 bases short and J 0 bases short, with 4 bases between. The CDR3 loop reads CAWTGSYNSPLHF. The CDR3 bases are TGTGCCTGGACAGGCTCCTATAATTCACCCCTCCACTTT.

CDR3 amino acids: CASSQLVPRGGRNEQFF. The DNA for the CDR3 is TGTGCCAGCAGCCAATTAGTGCCGCGGGGGGGCCGGAATGAGCAGTTCTTC. V and J are TRBV4-2 and TRBJ2-1, with 9 bases aligning to TRBD2. Germline V gene lookup returns CDR1 LGHNA and CDR2 YNFKEQ. This CDR3 has 17 residues. The J segment lost 7 bases and the V segment lost 2 bases, leaving 12 bases of the junction unmatched.

This chain links TRBV5-4 with TRBJ1-2, with D unresolved. The germline V gene has CDR1 SGHNT and CDR2 YYREEE (reference sequence). The CDR3 sequence is 14 residues long. V lost 4 bases, J lost 6 bases, and 16 bases lay in between. The chain's CDR3 is CASSRTDRVNGYTF. The CDR3 nucleotides are TGTGCCAGCAGCCGGACCGATAGGGTAAATGGCTACACCTTC.

V and J are TRBV7-2 and TRBJ2-3, with 11 positions matching TRBD2. CDR3 length equals 17 residues. J gave up 2 bases and V 0 bases, and 4 bases lay outside the gene matches. Germline V lookup: CDR1 SGHTA, CDR2 FQGNSA. CDR3 DNA: TGTGCCAGCAGCTTAGCACTAGCGGGAGTGTACACAGATACGCAGTATTTT. It encodes CASSLALAGVYTDTQYF.

The chain has TRBV12-5 and TRBJ2-3; D not resolved. The CDR3 covers 14 residues. The V end lost 0 bases, the J end lost 1 base, and 5 bases lay between the germline ends. The V gene's germline CDR1 is LGHNT and CDR2 FRNRAP. Here the CDR3 DNA reads TGTGCTAGTGGTTTGGTCTTCGGCACAGATACGCAGTATTTT. The encoded protein is CASGLVFGTDTQYF.